This T cell receptor (beta chain) originates from a study of cytotoxic CD8 clonotypes in ibrutinib-treated CLL. About the research overall: Response samples were obtained once patients had received a median approximately 11 months of treatment, range 6 to 36. Mean values per sample were hundreds of thousands of productive templates and 93,000 or so productive rearrangements.

Produced via immunoSEQ multiplex PCR; TCRdb's table is partial and in-frame only. The sample yields approximately 150,000 clones, 77% seen once. The V and J ends lost 2 bases and 2 bases, in that order; junction bases with no gene match: 4. This CDR3 comprises 16 residues. Germline CDR1 MNHNY, CDR2 SVGAGI (reference sequence). The sequenced sample was PBMCs, obtained after 12 months of ibrutinib treatment. This TCR derives from a human donor with chronic lymphocytic leukemia. The chain joins TRBV6-6 to TRBJ2-5, with 11 nucleotides matching TRBD2. CDR3 in DNA: TGTGCCAGCAGTTACCAAATAGCGGGGGGGCAAGAGACCCAGTACTTC. Translated: CASSYQIAGGQETQYF.